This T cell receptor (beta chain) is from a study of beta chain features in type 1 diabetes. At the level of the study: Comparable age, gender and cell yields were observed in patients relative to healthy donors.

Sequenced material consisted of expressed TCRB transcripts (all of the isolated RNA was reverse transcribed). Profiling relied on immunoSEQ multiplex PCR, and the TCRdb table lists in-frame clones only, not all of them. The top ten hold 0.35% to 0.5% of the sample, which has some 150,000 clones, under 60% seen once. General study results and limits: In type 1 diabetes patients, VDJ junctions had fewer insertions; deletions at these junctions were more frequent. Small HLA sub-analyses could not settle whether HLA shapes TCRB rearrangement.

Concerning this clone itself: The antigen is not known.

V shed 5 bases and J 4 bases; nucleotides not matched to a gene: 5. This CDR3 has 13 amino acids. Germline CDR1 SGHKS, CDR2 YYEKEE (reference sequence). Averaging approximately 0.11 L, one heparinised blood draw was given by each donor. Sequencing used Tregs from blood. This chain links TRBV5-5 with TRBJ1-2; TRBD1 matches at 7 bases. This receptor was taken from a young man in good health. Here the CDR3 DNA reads TGTGCCAGCAGTTCGACAGGGCGCTATGGCTACACCTTC. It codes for CASSSTGRYGYTF.